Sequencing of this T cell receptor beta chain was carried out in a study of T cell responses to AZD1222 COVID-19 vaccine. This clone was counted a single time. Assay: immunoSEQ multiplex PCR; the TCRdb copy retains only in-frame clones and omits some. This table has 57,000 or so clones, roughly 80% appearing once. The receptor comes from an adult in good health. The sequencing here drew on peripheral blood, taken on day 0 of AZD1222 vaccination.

DNA for the CDR3: TGTGCCAGCAGCCCGACAGTCATAGGGGAAAAACTGTTTTTT. Amino acid sequence: CASSPTVIGEKLFF. V is TRBV28 and J is TRBJ1-4, with D maybe TRBD1 (5 bases). This CDR3 has 14 amino acids. CDR1 and CDR2 from the germline V gene are MDHEN and SYDVKM. The V and J ends lost 6 bases and 8 bases respectively, with 16 bases between them.